This is a list of T cell receptor beta chains from one sample in a study of blood T cell repertoires in COVID-19. Repertoires were generated with immunoSEQ multiplex PCR, while TCRdb's copy carries only in-frame clones and drops some. The sample lists a few hundred thousand clones, over 75% occurring once. The sequencing input was peripheral blood. Receptors originate from a woman between 50 and 59 years old with active or convalescent COVID-19. The CDR3 runs from the conserved cysteine through the conserved F or W. A D gene is named only where the DNA matches it firmly. Not every row has a clone size; where given, it reads once, few, many or a size class.

clone_size	v_call	d_call	j_call	cdr3_aa	cdr3_nt
once	TRBV30	TRBD2	TRBJ2-7	CAWSVRASGSPYEQYF	TGTGCCTGGAGTGTACGGGCTAGCGGGAGCCCCTACGAGCAGTACTTC
-	TRBV5-1	-	TRBJ1-1	CASSLEGVGWDTEAFF	TGCGCCAGCAGCTTGGAAGGGGTAGGGTGGGACACTGAAGCTTTCTTT
once	TRBV7-8	-	TRBJ1-6	CASSVQVLGNSPLHF	TGTGCCAGCAGCGTCCAGGTCCTGGGTAATTCACCCCTCCACTTT
-	TRBV27	-	TRBJ2-4	CASSWREGNIQYF	TGTGCCAGCAGTTGGAGGGAAGGGAACATTCAGTACTTC
-	TRBV7-3	TRBD1	TRBJ2-7	CASSPTGNYEQYF	TGTGCCAGCAGCCCGACAGGGAATTACGAGCAGTACTTC
-	TRBV4-3	TRBD1	TRBJ1-2	CASRESDRGLRGYTF	TGCGCCAGCAGGGAATCGGACAGGGGGCTGCGTGGCTACACCTTC
-	TRBV9	TRBD1	TRBJ2-3	CASSLGQGGTDTQYF	TGTGCCAGCAGCCTAGGACAGGGTGGTACAGATACGCAGTATTTT
-	TRBV6-2/TRBV6-3	TRBD2	TRBJ2-1	CASSRIPGLGYNEQFF	TGTGCCAGCAGTCGTATTCCGGGACTAGGCTACAATGAGCAGTTCTTC
-	TRBV27	TRBD2	TRBJ2-3	CASSYGAGEYTDTQYF	TGTGCCAGCAGTTATGGAGCGGGAGAATACACAGATACGCAGTATTTT
-	TRBV5-4	-	TRBJ1-1	CASSLFMGDSEAFF	TGTGCCAGCAGCTTGTTCATGGGGGACTCTGAAGCTTTCTTT
once	TRBV5-6	-	TRBJ1-3	CASSLVDSGNTIYF	TGTGCCAGCAGCTTGGTAGACTCTGGAAACACCATATATTTT
-	TRBV5-1	-	TRBJ1-4	CASSPDGANEKLFF	TGCGCCAGCAGTCCTGACGGAGCTAATGAAAAACTGTTTTTT
-	TRBV7-3	TRBD2	TRBJ2-1	CASSPQPAGGPSYNEQFF	TGTGCCAGCAGCCCTCAGCCAGCGGGGGGGCCCTCCTACAATGAGCAGTTCTTC
-	TRBV5-8	TRBD1	TRBJ1-2	CASSLTGGAEGYTF	TGTGCCAGCAGCCTCACAGGGGGCGCGGAAGGCTACACCTTC
-	TRBV3-1/TRBV3-2	TRBD2	TRBJ2-7	CASSKVAGPYEQYF	TGTGCCAGCAGCAAGGTAGCGGGTCCCTACGAGCAGTACTTC
-	TRBV7-2	TRBD1	TRBJ2-5	CASSLQGAGETQYF	TGTGCCAGCAGCTTACAGGGGGCGGGGGAGACCCAGTACTTC
-	TRBV6-5	TRBD1	TRBJ2-2	CASSYSQGLKTGELFF	TGTGCCAGCAGTTACTCACAGGGGTTGAAGACCGGGGAGCTGTTTTTT
-	TRBV6-5	-	TRBJ2-7	CASSYSRGYEQYF	TGTGCCAGCAGTTACTCCAGGGGCTACGAGCAGTACTTC
-	TRBV4-1	-	TRBJ2-7	CASSQELFSVAGEYEQYF	TGCGCCAGCAGCCAAGAGTTATTTTCGGTAGCCGGGGAGTACGAGCAGTACTTC
-	TRBV4-2	TRBD1	TRBJ1-3	CASSQETGPSGNTIYF	TGTGCCAGCAGCCAGGAGACAGGGCCCTCTGGAAACACCATATATTTT
-	TRBV5-1	-	TRBJ1-2	CASSIQGIGYGYTF	TGCGCCAGCAGCATTCAGGGAATAGGCTATGGCTACACCTTC
-	TRBV28	-	TRBJ2-5	CASSYTIQETQYF	TGTGCCAGCAGTTACACCATCCAAGAGACCCAGTACTTC
-	TRBV20-1	-	TRBJ2-7	CSASEPRSKSPYEQYF	TGCAGTGCTAGTGAACCGCGGAGTAAGTCGCCTTACGAGCAGTACTTC
-	TRBV18	TRBD1	TRBJ2-6	CASSPTGTGGFGANVLTF	TGTGCCAGCTCACCGACCGGGACAGGGGGCTTTGGGGCCAACGTCCTGACTTTC
-	TRBV5-4	TRBD1	TRBJ1-6	CASSRDRVNSPLHF	TGTGCCAGCAGCCGGGACAGGGTTAATTCACCCCTCCACTTT
-	TRBV18	-	TRBJ1-1	CASSPRGLNTEAFF	TGTGCCAGCTCACCGCGGGGGCTGAACACTGAAGCTTTCTTT
-	TRBV24-1	TRBD2	TRBJ2-1	CATSRSRGDNEQFF	TGTGCCACCAGTAGGTCACGGGGGGACAATGAGCAGTTCTTC
-	TRBV18	TRBD2	TRBJ2-4	CASSPGTSSKNIQYF	TGTGCCAGCTCACCGGGGACTAGCTCCAAAAACATTCAGTACTTC
-	TRBV12-5	-	TRBJ1-2	CASGLGQSYGYTF	TGTGCTAGTGGTTTGGGACAGTCCTATGGCTACACCTTC
-	TRBV7-2	TRBD1	TRBJ1-5	CASSFDRGSNQPQHF	TGTGCCAGCAGCTTTGACAGGGGTAGCAATCAGCCCCAGCATTTT
-	TRBV19	-	TRBJ2-2	CASSWGGGRGTGELFF	TGTGCCAGTAGCTGGGGTGGGGGCCGTGGAACCGGGGAGCTGTTTTTT
few	TRBV10-3	TRBD1	TRBJ2-7	CAITSGTGNEQYF	TGTGCCATCACCTCCGGGACAGGAAACGAGCAGTACTTC
once	TRBV3-1/TRBV3-2	TRBD2	TRBJ2-5	CASRDSGGSQETQYF	TGTGCCAGCAGGGACAGCGGGGGCTCACAAGAGACCCAGTACTTC
-	TRBV27	TRBD1	TRBJ1-1	CASTPHRGASNTEAFF	TGTGCCAGCACCCCCCACAGGGGAGCGTCGAACACTGAAGCTTTCTTT
-	TRBV7-2	-	TRBJ1-5	CASSLTGGAPYQPQHF	TGTGCCAGCAGCTTAACGGGCGGGGCCCCCTATCAGCCCCAGCATTTT
-	TRBV3-1/TRBV3-2	TRBD1	TRBJ2-7	CASSQGQGSSEQYF	TGTGCCAGCAGCCAAGGACAGGGGAGCTCCGAGCAGTACTTC
-	TRBV28	TRBD1	TRBJ1-1	CASSETGQPNTEAFF	TGTGCCAGCAGCGAGACGGGACAGCCTAACACTGAAGCTTTCTTT
-	TRBV27	-	TRBJ2-7	CASSYSNSYEQYF	TGTGCCAGCTCTTACTCGAACTCCTACGAGCAGTACTTC
-	TRBV7-9	TRBD2	TRBJ2-1	CASSSVSGGRLRYNEQFF	TGTGCCAGCAGCTCGGTTAGCGGGGGCCGCTTAAGGTACAATGAGCAGTTCTTC
-	TRBV7-9	TRBD1	TRBJ1-3	CASSFTGEQASGNTIYF	TGTGCCAGCAGCTTTACAGGGGAGCAAGCCTCTGGAAACACCATATATTTT
-	TRBV19	-	TRBJ1-5	CASSIEVSRTSIYSNQPQHF	TGTGCCAGTAGTATAGAGGTCTCCCGGACATCAATTTATAGCAATCAGCCCCAGCATTTT
-	TRBV2	-	TRBJ2-5	CASRAGETQYF	TGTGCCAGCAGGGCCGGGGAGACCCAGTACTTC
once	TRBV7-2	-	TRBJ1-4	CASSLGNRVGSEKLFF	TGTGCCAGCAGCTTAGGGAACAGGGTGGGAAGTGAAAAACTGTTTTTT
-	TRBV3-1/TRBV3-2	TRBD2	TRBJ2-2	CASSQTPSGRTGELFF	TGTGCCAGCAGCCAAACTCCTAGCGGGAGAACCGGGGAGCTGTTTTTT
-	TRBV5-1	-	TRBJ1-1	CASSGASLNTEAFF	TGCGCCAGCAGCGGAGCTAGTTTGAACACTGAAGCTTTCTTT
few	TRBV6-7	-	TRBJ1-6	CASSLNSSPLHF	TGTGCCAGCAGTTTAAACAGTTCACCCCTCCACTTT
-	TRBV3-1/TRBV3-2	TRBD1	TRBJ1-5	CASSPGQWGNQPQHF	TGTGCCAGCAGCCCGGGACAGTGGGGCAATCAGCCCCAGCATTTT
-	TRBV7-2	TRBD1	TRBJ2-1	CASSFPGTGAYNEQFF	TGTGCCAGCAGCTTTCCCGGGACAGGGGCATACAATGAGCAGTTCTTC
-	TRBV9	TRBD1	TRBJ2-1	CASSVGGTDNEQFF	TGTGCCAGCAGCGTAGGAGGGACAGACAATGAGCAGTTCTTC
-	TRBV3-1/TRBV3-2	TRBD2	TRBJ2-7	CASSFGTSVYEQYF	TGTGCCAGCAGCTTCGGGACTAGCGTATACGAGCAGTACTTC
-	TRBV7-6	-	TRBJ2-3	CASTPGTDTQYF	TGTGCCAGCACCCCGGGGACAGATACGCAGTATTTT
few	TRBV7-2	-	TRBJ1-6	CASSSWTGNSPLHF	TGTGCCAGCAGCTCCTGGACGGGAAATTCACCCCTCCACTTT